The clone carrying this TCR beta chain was recorded only once. Germline values: CDR1 KGHSH, CDR2 LQKENI. There are 16 residues in the CDR3. The ends were cut back, 2 bases at V and 2 bases at J, with 16 bases in the middle. PCR was performed using 60 Vbeta and 13 Jbeta primers. Some clones are missing from TCRdb's copy, which holds only in-frame ones; the method was immunoSEQ multiplex PCR. The sample has some 140,000 clones; 74% are singletons. This specimen belongs to a study of cytomegalovirus exposure and HLA in healthy donors. Sequencing input: PBMCs. The V gene is TRBV18, the J gene TRBJ2-7; possible D gene TRBD1, 6 bases. The sequence derives from a man aged 18 to 29 in good health and CMV-seropositive. CDR3 in DNA: TGTGCCAGCTCACCAAGTCTAGGACAGTCGACCTACGAGCAGTACTTC. It encodes CASSPSLGQSTYEQYF.